The rows below give T cell receptor beta chains drawn from one sample of a study of T cell responses to AZD1222 COVID-19 vaccine. Sequencing used immunoSEQ multiplex PCR; TCRdb keeps in-frame clones, though not all of them. The sample consists of about 150,000 clones, 91% of them appearing once. Here the sequenced sample was peripheral blood, taken 28 days after the second dose of the MenACWY control vaccine. These receptors were obtained from an adult who received the MenACWY meningococcal vaccine as a control. Both conserved end residues are part of each CDR3. Fields, in order: V gene, J gene, D gene, clone size, CDR3 length, CDR3 protein, CDR3 DNA. A D gene is named only where the DNA matches it firmly. The size field is filled for only some rows; it gives once, few, many or a size class.

>TRBV18|TRBJ1-5|TRBD1|NA|15
CASSPTTGEGQPQHF
TGTGCCAGCTCACCAACCACAGGGGAGGGTCAGCCCCAGCATTTT
>TRBV24-1|TRBJ2-7|TRBD1|NA|15
CATSDPGTGSYEQYF
TGTGCCACCAGTGACCCCGGGACAGGCTCCTACGAGCAGTACTTC
>TRBV18|TRBJ2-2|TRBD1|few|16
CASSPPTNRGTGELFF
TGTGCCAGCTCACCACCTACAAACAGGGGCACCGGGGAGCTGTTTTTT
>TRBV11-1|TRBJ2-3|NA|NA|16
CASSPIFEWAGGTQYF
TGTGCCAGCAGCCCGATTTTCGAGTGGGCAGGCGGTACGCAGTATTTT
>TRBV5-4|TRBJ2-1|NA|NA|15
CASSLGGRGANEQFF
TGTGCCAGCAGCTTGGGGGGAAGGGGGGCGAATGAGCAGTTCTTC
>TRBV12-3/TRBV12-4|TRBJ2-1|NA|once|13
CASAGVVYNEQFF
TGTGCCAGCGCGGGCGTAGTTTACAATGAGCAGTTCTTC
>TRBV28|TRBJ2-5|NA|NA|11
CASSLSGTQYF
TGTGCCAGCAGTTTATCGGGGACCCAGTACTTC
>TRBV3-1/TRBV3-2|TRBJ2-3|NA|NA|14
CASSQDPSRRPQYF
TGTGCCAGCAGCCAAGATCCGAGTCGCCGGCCGCAGTATTTT
>TRBV24-1|TRBJ2-5|TRBD2|NA|19
CATSDPGTSALNGEETQYF
TGTGCCACCAGTGATCCGGGGACTAGCGCCCTAAATGGCGAAGAGACCCAGTACTTC
>TRBV6-5|TRBJ2-5|NA|NA|14
CASSYSLEGETQYF
TGTGCCAGCAGTTACTCGCTAGAGGGAGAGACCCAGTACTTC
>TRBV7-2|TRBJ1-5|NA|NA|15
CASSLTVDSNQPQHF
TGTGCCAGCAGCTTAACGGTGGATAGCAATCAGCCCCAGCATTTT
>TRBV6-5|TRBJ2-2|TRBD1|NA|15
CASNTGGAGSGELFF
TGTGCCAGCAACACAGGGGGCGCCGGGTCCGGGGAGCTGTTTTTT
>TRBV5-1|TRBJ1-2|NA|NA|13
CASSLDGQRNLGF
TGCGCCAGCAGCTTGGACGGACAACGCAACCTCGGTTTC
>TRBV24-1|TRBJ1-2|NA|NA|13
CATSDHKGYGYTF
TGTGCCACCAGTGATCATAAGGGCTATGGCTACACCTTC
>TRBV3-1/TRBV3-2|TRBJ2-5|NA|NA|13
CASREGRVETQYF
TGTGCCAGCAGGGAGGGGAGAGTAGAGACCCAGTACTTC
>TRBV28|TRBJ2-7|TRBD1|few|20
CASSPPSTGGFLARSYEQYF
TGTGCCAGCAGCCCACCTTCTACAGGGGGTTTTCTAGCCCGCTCCTACGAGCAGTACTTC
>TRBV5-1|TRBJ1-1|TRBD1|NA|16
CASSPTGVGTYTEAFF
TGCGCCAGCAGCCCGACAGGGGTGGGGACATACACTGAAGCTTTCTTT
>TRBV7-9|TRBJ2-7|NA|NA|14
CATMPAGQTTRQYF
TGTGCCACCATGCCGGCAGGACAGACTACGCGGCAGTACTTC
>TRBV6-2/TRBV6-3|TRBJ1-5|NA|once|16
CASSYPGRASNQPQHF
TGTGCCAGCAGTTACCCAGGGAGGGCGAGCAATCAGCCCCAGCATTTT
>TRBV6-5|TRBJ2-3|TRBD2|NA|15
CASSYESREGMEQYF
TGTGCCAGCAGTTATGAGTCAAGGGAGGGTATGGAGCAGTATTTT
>TRBV18|TRBJ2-5|NA|NA|12
CASSYVGETQYF
TGTGCCAGCTCATATGTGGGGGAGACCCAGTACTTC
>TRBV3-1/TRBV3-2|TRBJ2-7|NA|NA|14
CASSQVSRAYEQYF
TGTGCCAGCAGCCAAGTTTCGAGAGCCTACGAGCAGTACTTC
>TRBV7-8|TRBJ1-1|NA|NA|16
CASSLVRAFLNTEAFF
TGTGCCAGCAGCTTAGTACGCGCATTCTTGAACACTGAAGCTTTCTTT
>TRBV10-3|TRBJ2-5|TRBD1|NA|17
CAISGQGTEGGEETQYF
TGTGCCATCAGCGGACAGGGGACAGAGGGGGGAGAAGAGACCCAGTACTTC
>TRBV5-4|TRBJ2-2|TRBD2|NA|15
CATALAGENTGELFF
TGTGCCACGGCACTAGCGGGGGAGAACACCGGGGAGCTGTTTTTT
>TRBV29-1|TRBJ1-1|NA|NA|13
CSAAGIENTEAFF
TGCAGCGCTGCAGGGATTGAGAACACTGAAGCTTTCTTT
>TRBV6-5|TRBJ2-3|NA|NA|15
CASSYLGQSADTQYF
TGTGCCAGCAGTTACTTGGGGCAGAGCGCAGATACGCAGTATTTT
>TRBV5-1|TRBJ2-1|NA|NA|13
CASSFSTYNEQFF
TGCGCCAGCAGCTTCTCCACATACAATGAGCAGTTCTTC
>TRBV6-2/TRBV6-3|TRBJ2-1|TRBD2|NA|15
CASSYSFSGRPGQFF
TGTGCCAGCAGTTACTCGTTTAGCGGGAGGCCAGGGCAGTTCTTC
>TRBV5-5|TRBJ2-2|NA|once|15
CASSLMGIGTGELFF
TGTGCCAGCAGCTTGATGGGGATTGGCACCGGGGAGCTGTTTTTT
>TRBV6-2/TRBV6-3|TRBJ2-5|TRBD2|few|16
CASSYSSGGGQETQYF
TGTGCCAGCAGTTACTCGAGCGGGGGGGGCCAAGAGACCCAGTACTTC
>TRBV18|TRBJ2-5|TRBD1|NA|16
CASSPQRQGYQETQYF
TGTGCCAGCTCACCACAGAGACAGGGGTACCAAGAGACCCAGTACTTC
>TRBV6-6|TRBJ1-5|TRBD1|NA|16
CASSRGTGTANQPQHF
TGTGCCAGCAGTCGAGGGACAGGGACCGCGAATCAGCCCCAGCATTTT
>TRBV28|TRBJ2-1|TRBD2|once|14
CANGRTSGVNEQFF
TGTGCCAATGGCAGGACTAGCGGGGTAAATGAGCAGTTCTTC
>TRBV7-8|TRBJ2-3|TRBD2|few|16
CASSQTPSGNTDTQYF
TGTGCCAGCAGCCAAACACCTAGCGGGAACACAGATACGCAGTATTTT
>TRBV19|TRBJ1-2|TRBD1|NA|14
CASTPGQGAGGYTF
TGTGCCAGTACCCCGGGACAGGGGGCCGGTGGCTACACCTTC
>TRBV4-1|TRBJ2-5|NA|NA|15
CASSQEGSGLGTQYF
TGCGCCAGCAGCCAAGAAGGCAGCGGCCTTGGGACCCAGTACTTC
>TRBV6-5|TRBJ2-2|TRBD1|NA|14
CASRQGTNTGELFF
TGTGCCAGCAGACAGGGGACAAACACCGGGGAGCTGTTTTTT
>TRBV5-1|TRBJ1-2|NA|NA|16
CASSPRSASPNYGYTF
TGCGCCAGCAGCCCCCGGTCAGCCTCCCCGAACTATGGCTACACCTTC
>TRBV30|TRBJ1-2|NA|NA|14
CAWAFDGEDYGYTF
TGTGCCTGGGCTTTTGATGGGGAGGACTATGGCTACACCTTC
>TRBV7-9|TRBJ2-2|NA|NA|17
CASSLEWGAGNTGELFF
TGTGCCAGCAGCTTAGAATGGGGAGCGGGGAACACCGGGGAGCTGTTTTTT
>TRBV28|TRBJ1-1|NA|NA|15
CASRGVTGPNTEAFF
TGTGCCAGCAGGGGAGTCACAGGGCCCAACACTGAAGCTTTCTTT
>TRBV19|TRBJ2-5|NA|NA|13
CASSISDQETQYF
TGTGCCAGTAGTATTTCCGACCAAGAGACCCAGTACTTC
>TRBV6-4|TRBJ2-1|NA|NA|14
CASSDGGVPNEQFF
TGTGCCAGCAGTGACGGTGGGGTCCCCAATGAGCAGTTCTTC
>TRBV5-1|TRBJ2-7|NA|NA|17
CASSFGQGDGKFDEQYF
TGCGCCAGCAGCTTCGGGCAGGGTGATGGGAAATTCGACGAGCAGTACTTC
>TRBV7-2|TRBJ1-1|NA|NA|14
CASSLRSGWTEAFF
TGTGCCAGCAGCCTCCGATCAGGGTGGACTGAAGCTTTCTTT
>TRBV4-3|TRBJ1-4|NA|few|15
CASSLTGTHDGELFF
TGCGCCAGCAGCCTGACCGGGACGCATGACGGGGAACTGTTTTTT
>TRBV6-2/TRBV6-3|TRBJ1-5|NA|NA|13
CASSYPYNQPQHF
TGTGCCAGCAGTTACCCATACAATCAGCCCCAGCATTTT
>TRBV30|TRBJ1-5|NA|NA|14
CAWSSGGVNQPQHF
TGTGCCTGGAGTTCGGGGGGGGTGAATCAGCCCCAGCATTTT
>TRBV7-2|TRBJ2-7|TRBD1|NA|15
CASSLTGTGGYEQYF
TGTGCCAGCAGCTTAACCGGGACAGGAGGGTACGAGCAGTACTTC